This section outlines one T cell receptor beta chain sequence together with its context. The antigen is unknown. This sample is drawn from a study of blood T cells in healthy people across ages. Findings and caveats of the study: Observed TCR beta diversity per million T cells went down as age went up. This fall followed a roughly linear course with age.

Total RNA extracted from each sample amounted to at least 5.5 micrograms. The germline CDR1 and CDR2 sequences are DFQATT and SNEGSKA (reference sequence). CDR3 length: 13 amino acids. Sample-barcoded 5' priming and a J-beta primer mix drove a second PCR of about 7 to 12 cycles. Each cDNA molecule was tagged by a template-switch adaptor that had 12 random nucleotides. MiXCR, applied by TCRdb to the 5' RACE reads, yields one record per CDR3 protein. The sample yields around 600,000 distinct CDR3 sequences, around half seen once. The chain couples TRBV20-1 to TRBJ2-7; the D is unclear. The J call may be wrong; the DNA end is better matched by TRBJ2-5. Sequenced sample: blood. The receptor was isolated from a man older than 75 in good health. The CDR3 DNA is TGCAGTGCTAGGAGCACGTCGAGGGAGACCCAGTACTTC. Translated: CSARSTSRETQYF.